These T cell receptor beta chains were read from a single sample in a study of blood T cell repertoires in COVID-19. The table came from immunoSEQ multiplex PCR; TCRdb's copy has only in-frame clones and leaves some out. The sample includes about 70,000 clones, roughly 84% of them seen just once. The sample was peripheral blood. These receptor sequences come from a woman aged 18-29 years with acute or convalescent COVID-19. Both conserved end residues are part of each CDR3. Fields, in order: V gene, clone size, D gene, J gene, CDR3 DNA, CDR3 protein. D genes are given only for firm matches. Size is omitted from some rows. Given values are once, few, many or a class for expanded clones.

V: TRBV5-1; size: few; D: .; J: TRBJ2-1; DNA: TGCGCCAGCAGCTTGAGAGTTAGCGGCGCCTACAATGAGCAGTTCTTC; CDR3: CASSLRVSGAYNEQFF
V: TRBV5-4; size: .; D: .; J: TRBJ2-5; DNA: TGTGCCAGCAGCTGGGAAGGGGAAGAGACCCAGTACTTC; CDR3: CASSWEGEETQYF
V: TRBV27; size: .; D: .; J: TRBJ1-6; DNA: TGTGCCAGCACGTCTGAACCCGGGGGGAATTCACCCCTCCACTTT; CDR3: CASTSEPGGNSPLHF
V: TRBV2; size: .; D: TRBD2; J: TRBJ2-7; DNA: TGTGCCAGCAGAAATGGGCGACGGTTTAGCGGGAGTTTTGACGAGCAGTACTTC; CDR3: CASRNGRRFSGSFDEQYF
V: TRBV3-1/TRBV3-2; size: .; D: .; J: TRBJ1-2; DNA: TGTGCCAGCAGCCAAGAAGGACAGTTTGGCTACACCTTC; CDR3: CASSQEGQFGYTF
V: TRBV19; size: .; D: TRBD1; J: TRBJ1-5; DNA: TGTGCCAGTAGTATTAACAGGGGAATCAATCAGCCCCAGCATTTT; CDR3: CASSINRGINQPQHF
V: TRBV2; size: .; D: TRBD1; J: TRBJ1-5; DNA: TGTGCCAGCAGTGGGGACAGACTAAGCAATCAGCCCCAGCATTTT; CDR3: CASSGDRLSNQPQHF
V: TRBV7-2; size: .; D: .; J: TRBJ1-1; DNA: TGTGCCAGCAGCTTAGTGGGGGGTAACACTGAAGCTTTCTTT; CDR3: CASSLVGGNTEAFF
V: TRBV6-2/TRBV6-3; size: .; D: .; J: TRBJ2-7; DNA: TGTGCCAGCAGCCGACGCAGTTATCGGGAATACCGCGAGCAGTACTTC; CDR3: CASSRRSYREYREQYF
V: TRBV11-2; size: .; D: TRBD2; J: TRBJ2-7; DNA: TGTGCCAGCAGCTGGGGCATCGTAGCGGGAGGTTACGAGCAGTACTTC; CDR3: CASSWGIVAGGYEQYF
V: TRBV29-1; size: once; D: TRBD1; J: TRBJ1-1; DNA: TGCAGCGCGGGACAGGGGGCGTTGAACACTGAAGCTTTCTTT; CDR3: CSAGQGALNTEAFF
V: TRBV4-1; size: .; D: TRBD2; J: TRBJ2-3; DNA: TGCGCCAGCAGCCTCCGGGCTAGCGGGGAAGCAGATACGCAGTATTTT; CDR3: CASSLRASGEADTQYF
V: TRBV27; size: .; D: TRBD2; J: TRBJ2-5; DNA: TGTGCCAGCAGTCCACTGGCTAGCGGGGAAGAGACCCAGTACTTC; CDR3: CASSPLASGEETQYF
V: TRBV5-6; size: .; D: .; J: TRBJ1-2; DNA: TGTGCCAGCAGCTTGGGTGACTCTAACTATGGCTACACCTTC; CDR3: CASSLGDSNYGYTF
V: TRBV5-1; size: .; D: .; J: TRBJ2-3; DNA: TGCGCCAGCAGCTTGGTATTCGGGGGAAGCACAGATACGCAGTATTTT; CDR3: CASSLVFGGSTDTQYF
V: TRBV2; size: .; D: TRBD1; J: TRBJ2-3; DNA: TGTGCCAGCAGTCCCGGGACAGGGGTCACAGATACGCAGTATTTT; CDR3: CASSPGTGVTDTQYF
V: TRBV6-6; size: .; D: .; J: TRBJ1-2; DNA: TGTGCCAGCAACCCAGGGGCTAACTATGGCTACACCTTC; CDR3: CASNPGANYGYTF
V: TRBV7-9; size: .; D: .; J: TRBJ2-1; DNA: TGTGCCAGCAGCCAAGCCGGGGGATCCTACAATGAGCAGTTCTTC; CDR3: CASSQAGGSYNEQFF
V: TRBV7-9; size: .; D: TRBD2; J: TRBJ2-1; DNA: TGTGCCAGCAGCTTAGTCGGGGAGGGGAATGAGCAGTTCTTC; CDR3: CASSLVGEGNEQFF
V: TRBV29-1; size: .; D: TRBD2; J: TRBJ2-3; DNA: TGCAGCGCGAAAACTAGCGGGAGAACCCCAGATACGCAGTATTTT; CDR3: CSAKTSGRTPDTQYF
V: TRBV7-8; size: .; D: .; J: TRBJ1-1; DNA: TGTGCCAGCAGCCAAGACAGGAACACTGAAGCTTTCTTT; CDR3: CASSQDRNTEAFF
V: TRBV29-1; size: .; D: TRBD1; J: TRBJ1-1; DNA: TGCAGCGTTGAAGCAGGGGGCGCCGGCACTGAAGCTTTCTTT; CDR3: CSVEAGGAGTEAFF